The T cell receptor beta chain under discussion was sequenced for a study of cytomegalovirus exposure and HLA in healthy donors. The PCR used 60 Vbeta and 13 Jbeta primers. This table comes from immunoSEQ multiplex PCR, and its TCRdb copy is limited to in-frame clones, with some not included. The sample comprises roughly 160,000 clones, approximately 84% of which are singletons, and about 3.1% rests with the top ten. The CDR3 consists of 15 residues. Looked up from germline, CDR1 is SGHAT and CDR2 is FQNNGV. Trimming cost V 1 base and J 0 bases, with 7 bases left between them. Specimen: PBMCs. This receptor was taken from a woman in her 50s in good health and CMV-seropositive. The gene calls are TRBV11-2 and TRBJ2-1; D call uncertain. The DNA of the CDR3 is TGTGCCAGCAGCTTAGGGGCAGACTCCTACAATGAGCAGTTCTTC. It specifies CASSLGADSYNEQFF.